Described below is a single T cell receptor beta chain sequence and its context. Its antigen is currently unknown. This entry is derived from a study of cytomegalovirus exposure and HLA in healthy donors. Findings of the study overall: Within the data, a cluster of highly shared sequence variants was likely a sequencing artifact. Immune exposure information available was restricted to CMV serostatus. According to the study, around 160 TCR beta chains were cytomegalovirus-associated. Reported findings show TCR beta sequences accurately forecast HLA-A and HLA-B alleles in most subjects.

The V gene lost 0 bases and the J gene lost 1 base, with 23 bases spanning the gap. This CDR3 is built from 19 residues. Germline CDR1 and CDR2: SGHRS and YFSETQ. PCR employed 60 Vbeta and 13 Jbeta primers. The protocol was immunoSEQ multiplex PCR, while the TCRdb copy is restricted to in-frame clones and leaves out a portion. The table includes fewer than 65,000 clones, 70% to 85% detected once. This clonotype was obtained from a woman between 40 and 55 years old in good health and CMV-seropositive. Sequencing was done on a sample of PBMCs. The chain combines TRBV5-1 with TRBJ2-7, with D possibly TRBD1 on 7 matching bases. In nucleotides, the CDR3 is TGCGCCAGCAGCTTGGGGTCCTTGAAGAGGGGGCGGGATTCCTACGAGCAGTACTTC. It specifies CASSLGSLKRGRDSYEQYF.